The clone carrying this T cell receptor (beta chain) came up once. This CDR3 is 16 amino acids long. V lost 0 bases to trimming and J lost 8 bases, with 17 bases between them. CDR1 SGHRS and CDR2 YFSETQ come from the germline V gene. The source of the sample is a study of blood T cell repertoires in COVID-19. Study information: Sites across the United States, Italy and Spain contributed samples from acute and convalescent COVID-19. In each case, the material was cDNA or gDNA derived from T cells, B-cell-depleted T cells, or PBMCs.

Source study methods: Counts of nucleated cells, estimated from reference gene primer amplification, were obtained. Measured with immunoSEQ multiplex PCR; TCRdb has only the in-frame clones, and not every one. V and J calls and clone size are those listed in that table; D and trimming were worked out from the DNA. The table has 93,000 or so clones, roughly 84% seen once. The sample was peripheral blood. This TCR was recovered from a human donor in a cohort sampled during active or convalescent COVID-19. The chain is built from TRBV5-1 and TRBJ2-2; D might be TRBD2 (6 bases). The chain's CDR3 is CASSLVEPRGSGELFF. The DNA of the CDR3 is TGCGCCAGCAGCTTGGTAGAGCCCCGGGGGTCTGGGGAGCTGTTTTTT.